This TCR beta chain was obtained from a study of blood T cells in healthy people across ages. CDR3 size: 13 residues. The use of a sample-barcoded 5' primer and a J-beta primer mix characterized a second PCR of roughly 6 to 11 cycles. Through a template-switch adaptor with 12 random nucleotides, each cDNA molecule received a tag. From the 5' RACE reads, TCRdb called clonotypes with MiXCR, one entry per CDR3 protein. The data show around 1,500,000 distinct CDR3 sequences, about 40% seen once. The receptor was isolated from a woman aged 18-35 years in good health. Sequenced: blood. This rearrangement joins TRBV21-1 to TRBJ2-7. TRBV21-1 counts as a pseudogene. For the CDR3, the DNA is TGTGCCAGCAGCAAATCCGAGTACTACGAGCAGTACTTC. Amino acid sequence: CASSKSEYYEQYF.